The 8 T cell receptor beta chains reported below all come from one sample, sequenced in a study of T cell responses to AZD1222 COVID-19 vaccine. TCRdb keeps only in-frame clones here, not all; method: immunoSEQ multiplex PCR. The sample carries about 120,000 clones, 75% to 90% recorded once. Source: peripheral blood, taken 28 days after the second AZD1222 dose. The source is an adult who received the AZD1222 COVID-19 vaccine.

The chain uses TRBV4-1 and TRBJ2-7, with 8 bases lining up with TRBD1. The CDR3 extends over 15 amino acids. CDR1 is MGHRA, CDR2 YSYEKL, per germline. J gave up 0 bases and V 4 bases, and 5 bases lay outside the gene matches. CDR3 in DNA: TGCGCCAGCAGCCGAACCGGACAGGGCTCCTACGAGCAGTACTTC. Translated: CASSRTGQGSYEQYF.

The chain is built from TRBV27 and TRBJ1-2, with 9 bases identical to TRBD1. The CDR3 has 11 amino acids. J lost 7 bases, V lost 8 bases, and 2 bases had no gene match. Germline CDR1 and CDR2: MNHEY and SMNVEV (reference sequence). The CDR3 coding sequence is TGTGCCAGCGGGGACAGGGCTGGCTACACCTTC. Protein: CASGDRAGYTF.

V gene TRBV6-5 combines with J gene TRBJ1-5, with D unclear. V was trimmed by 6 bases and J by 3 bases, leaving 9 bases between them. Per the germline V gene, CDR1 is MNHEY and CDR2 is SVGAGI. The CDR3 is made up of 13 amino acids. As DNA, the CDR3 is TGTGCCAGCAGCGTGGGTTTCAATCAGCCCCAGCATTTT. It yields the protein CASSVGFNQPQHF.

The chain couples TRBV18 to TRBJ2-7; TRBD1 aligns across 7 bases. The length of the CDR3 is 15 residues. Germline V lookup: CDR1 KGHSH, CDR2 LQKENI. The trim removed 2 bases at V and 2 bases at J, leaving 6 bases unmatched. DNA of the CDR3: TGTGCCAGCTCACCAAGACAGGGACCGGCCTACGAGCAGTACTTC. Its protein is CASSPRQGPAYEQYF.

This clone was detected only a few times. The V and J genes are TRBV14 and TRBJ1-2; no firm D call. CDR3 size: 13 residues. The V end was cut by 1 base, the J end by 4 bases, with 7 bases between. Looked up from germline, CDR1 is SGHDN and CDR2 is FVKESK. The CDR3 protein is CASSQAWGYGYTF. The CDR3 nucleotides read TGTGCCAGCAGCCAAGCGTGGGGCTATGGCTACACCTTC.

V gene TRBV6-5 combines with J gene TRBJ2-7; TRBD1 agrees at 12 bases. Per germline, CDR1 MNHEY and CDR2 SVGAGI. The CDR3 sequence is 15 residues long. V shed 5 bases and J 3 bases; nucleotides not matched to a gene: 5. Here the CDR3 reads CASSLGTGGFYEQYF. In DNA form, the CDR3 reads TGTGCCAGCAGTCTAGGGACAGGGGGCTTCTACGAGCAGTACTTC.

This sequence joins TRBV6-9 and TRBJ1-4; 9 nucleotides agree with TRBD1. The CDR3 loop spans 16 amino acids. The V and J ends lost 7 bases and 2 bases, in that order; junction bases with no gene match: 8. Germline CDR1 MNHGY, CDR2 SVAAGI. The DNA of the CDR3 is TGTGCCAGCATTCAATCACAGGGGGCTACTAATGAAAAACTGTTTTTT. This codes for CASIQSQGATNEKLFF.

CDR3 sequence: CASSLLAGVGSEQYF. CDR3 sequence (DNA): TGTGCCAGCAGCTTACTAGCGGGAGTTGGTAGCGAGCAGTACTTC. The rearrangement joins TRBV7-2 to TRBJ2-7; TRBD2 matches 10 bases. The CDR3 runs to 15 residues. Trimming removed 2 bases from V and 6 bases from J; junction bases left unmatched: 7. CDR1 and CDR2 (germline): SGHTA, FQGNSA.